This TCR beta chain derives from a study of blood T cell repertoires in COVID-19. Some clones are missing from TCRdb's copy, which holds only in-frame ones; the method was immunoSEQ multiplex PCR. Among hundreds of thousands of clones listed, about 90% were seen once. V lost 6 bases and J lost 5, with 19 bases in between. The CDR3 sequence is 15 residues long. Germline V gene data show CDR1 as MNHNY and CDR2 as SVGAGI (reference sequence). V and J are TRBV6-6 and TRBJ1-2, with a possible D match to TRBD1 (6 bases). This TCR derives from a woman in her twenties or thirties with COVID-19, enrolled during active disease. Sequenced material: peripheral blood. Written as DNA, the CDR3 is TGTGCCAGCAGATGGACAGATGACAGAAGTTATGGCTACACCTTC. Translation: CASRWTDDRSYGYTF.